The 25 T cell receptor beta chains below were found in one sample sequenced in a study of CD8 T cells in ankylosing spondylitis. A single record per CDR3 protein comes from TCRdb applying MiXCR to the 5' RACE reads. The sample has some 26,000 distinct CDR3 sequences, about 15% seen once; the top ten hold approximately 27%. Material for sequencing was blood. The origin of the receptors is a male donor with ankylosing spondylitis or in good health (not recorded which).

DNA for the CDR3: TGTGCCAGCAGCCCGGGACAGGGAAACACCGGGGAGCTGTTTTTT. This translates into CASSPGQGNTGELFF. The V call is TRBV13, the J call TRBJ2-2, with TRBD1 matching over 9 bases. V trimming: 5 bases; J trimming: 2 bases; junction bases outside the gene matches: 3. The CDR3 is made up of 15 amino acids. CDR1 and CDR2 from the germline V gene are PRHDT and FYEKMQ (reference sequence).

Ten or more counts support this clonotype. CDR3 coding DNA: TGCAGCGATCGGACAGGGGTAGGCGAGCAGTACTTC. This translates into CSDRTGVGEQYF. The rearrangement links TRBV29-1 to TRBJ2-7; TRBD1 agrees at 9 bases. Unmatched junction bases numbered 7, after V lost 7 bases and J lost 6 bases. Per the germline V gene, CDR1 is SQVTM and CDR2 is ANQGSEA. The CDR3 spans 12 residues.

Many counts were recorded for this clonotype. V is TRBV7-6 and J is TRBJ2-3, with 9 bases identical to TRBD1. V was pared by 6 bases and J by 1 base, with 2 bases of the junction left unmatched. Looked up from germline, CDR1 is SGHVS and CDR2 is FNYEAQ. The CDR3 loop spans 14 amino acids. In DNA, the CDR3 is TGTGCCAGCAGAAGGACAGGGGGCACAGATACGCAGTATTTT. This translates into CASRRTGGTDTQYF.

This clonotype was seen a few times. This sequence joins TRBV12-3 or TRBV12-4 and TRBJ2-3, with 11 bases matching TRBD2. Losses at the gene ends were 3 bases for V and 2 bases for J; bases not matched to a gene: 1. The length of the CDR3 is 15 residues. The CDR3 loop is CASSLTSGTTDTQYF. The DNA of the CDR3 is TGTGCCAGCAGTTTGACTAGCGGGACCACAGATACGCAGTATTTT.

V is TRBV7-3 and J is TRBJ2-7; no clear D gene. Germline CDR1 is SGHTA and CDR2 is FQGTGA. Trimming cost V 5 bases and J 0 bases, with 8 bases left between them. This CDR3 region has 13 residues. The CDR3 sequence is CASSNPSSYEQYV. The CDR3 nucleotides are TGTGCCAGCAGCAACCCTTCCTCCTACGAGCAGTACGTC.

This sequence joins TRBV5-1 and TRBJ2-5, with D perhaps being TRBD1 or TRBD2 (5 bases each). Trimming pared 3 bases from V and 1 base from J, leaving 16 bases between. This CDR3 spans 16 amino acids. Germline loops: CDR1 SGHRS, CDR2 YFSETQ. The chain's CDR3 is CASSSGPVAGQETQYF. The CDR3 DNA sequence: TGCGCCAGCAGCTCGGGACCGGTTGCAGGCCAAGAGACCCAGTACTTC.

This clonotype came up many times. V is TRBV5-1 and J is TRBJ2-1; TRBD2 matches at 14 bases. The CDR3 spans 16 residues. Trimming took 0 bases from V and 7 from J; bases not matched to a gene: 3. Germline values: CDR1 SGHRS, CDR2 YFSETQ. The CDR3 DNA is TGCGCCAGCAGCTTGGATGGGACTAGCGGGGGTAATGAGCAGTTCTTC. Translation gives CASSLDGTSGGNEQFF.

This clonotype was seen a single time. The chain employs TRBV7-2 and TRBJ1-1, with D perhaps matching TRBD1 (5 bases). The CDR3 sequence is 16 residues long. With 5 bases removed from V and 1 base from J, the gap between germline ends came to 17 bases. The germline gives CDR1 SGHTA, CDR2 FQGNSA. The CDR3 DNA follows: TGTGCCAGCAGCCGACCTAAGGGGTCGGGGAACACTGAAGCTTTCTTT. Translating gives CASSRPKGSGNTEAFF.

The J gene is TRBJ2-2, the V gene TRBV29-1; a possible D gene is TRBD2 (6 bases). This CDR3 comprises 12 residues. CDR1 is SQVTM, CDR2 ANQGSEA, per germline. Trimming pared 4 bases from V and 6 bases from J, leaving 9 bases between. The CDR3 bases are TGCAGCGTTGTCGGGGGTCCCGGGGAGCTGTTTTTT. Translated: CSVVGGPGELFF.

The chain recombines TRBV27 with TRBJ2-7; 8 nucleotides line up with TRBD2. The length of the CDR3 is 14 residues. V lost 11 bases, J lost 4 bases, and 13 bases stayed unmatched. Germline CDR1 MNHEY, CDR2 SMNVEV (reference sequence). In nucleotides, the CDR3 is TGTGCCTCCGAGAAAACTAGCGGAGGTTACGAGCAGTACTTC. Its protein product is CASEKTSGGYEQYF.

Only a few counts were recorded for this clonotype. The chain carries TRBV4-2 and TRBJ2-2; TRBD1 agrees at 9 bases. The CDR3 has 14 residues. The germline V gene has CDR1 LGHNA and CDR2 YNFKEQ. With 6 bases clipped from V and 6 bases from J, the junction kept 5 bases outside the gene matches. CDR3 protein: CASRGQGKSGELFF. CDR3 DNA: TGTGCCAGCAGGGGACAGGGAAAATCCGGGGAGCTGTTTTTT.

This clonotype appeared a few times. The V call is TRBV20-1, the J call TRBJ2-1; no reliable D call. CDR1 and CDR2 (germline): DFQATT, SNEGSKA (reference sequence). The CDR3 loop spans 12 amino acids. V was clipped by 1 base and J by 8 bases, with 9 bases between them. This chain's CDR3 is CSARGRLDEQFF. CDR3 nucleotides: TGCAGTGCTAGAGGGCGTTTGGATGAGCAGTTCTTC.

This clonotype was seen at least ten times. The CDR3 nucleotides are TGCGCCAGCAGCCCCGATGGCGAATCCTACAATGAGCAGTTCTTC. Its translation: CASSPDGESYNEQFF. This chain connects TRBV5-1 to TRBJ2-1; D ambiguous. Trimming took 4 bases from V and 1 from J, leaving 12 bases between them. This CDR3 region has 15 residues. Germline assignment: CDR1 SGHRS and CDR2 YFSETQ.

This clonotype was counted ten times or more. The DNA is omitted, as the CDR3 cannot be located on it reliably, and the CDR3 follows TCRdb's listing. This chain uses TRBV20-1 with TRBJ2-2; TRBD1, the D gene given by the table, was not confirmed from the DNA. Both ends counted, the CDR3 spans 15 residues. Germline V gene lookup returns CDR1 DFQATT and CDR2 SNEGSKA (reference sequence). The CDR3 region is CSVNRGDVISGSCFF.

The J gene is TRBJ2-1, the V gene TRBV7-9; no reliable D call. The CDR3 contains 12 residues. The V gene lost 3 bases and the J gene lost 6 bases, with 6 bases spanning the gap. CDR1 and CDR2 (germline): SEHNR, FQNEAQ (reference sequence). CDR3 DNA sequence: TGTGCCAGCAGCTTTACTCTCAATGAGCAGTTCTTC. Its translation: CASSFTLNEQFF.

This chain links TRBV28 with TRBJ2-7; D not certain. This CDR3 is 14 amino acids long. Germline CDR1 and CDR2: MDHEN and SYDVKM. Trimming left V 6 bases short and J 1 base short, with 13 bases between. CDR3 in amino acids: CASRGRRASYEQYF. The CDR3 region has the DNA TGTGCCAGCAGAGGACGCCGAGCGTCCTACGAGCAGTACTTC.

The chain couples TRBV5-1 to TRBJ2-1, with 10 bases fitting TRBD1. CDR1 SGHRS and CDR2 YFSETQ come from the germline V gene. The CDR3 length is 16 residues. The V and J ends lost 0 bases and 5 bases, in that order; junction bases with no gene match: 5. The CDR3 nucleotides read TGCGCCAGCAGCTTGGTGGGGACAGGGGAACACAATGAGCAGTTCTTC. It yields the protein CASSLVGTGEHNEQFF.

By proportion, this clonotype is medium-sized. This chain connects TRBV13 to TRBJ2-3; 11 bases match TRBD2. CDR1 and CDR2 (germline): PRHDT, FYEKMQ (reference sequence). V lost 5 bases to trimming and J lost 2 bases; unmatched junction nucleotides: 6. The CDR3 runs to 16 residues. The CDR3 spells CASSPRLAGNTDTQYF. The DNA for the CDR3 is TGTGCCAGCAGCCCCCGACTAGCGGGAAACACAGATACGCAGTATTTT.

The rearrangement uses TRBV10-3 and TRBJ1-5; D perhaps matches TRBD1 (5 bases). V lost 5 bases to trimming and J lost 0 bases, with 8 bases between them. CDR1 and CDR2 (germline): ENHRY, SYGVKD. CDR3 length equals 14 residues. In nucleotides, the CDR3 is TGTGCCATCAGTCCAGGGATTAGCAATCAGCCCCAGCATTTT. Amino acids: CAISPGISNQPQHF.

This rearrangement joins TRBV5-5 to TRBJ2-3; D possibly matches TRBD1 or TRBD2 (6 bases each). Germline-derived CDR1 and CDR2 are SGHKS and YYEKEE (reference sequence). The CDR3 covers 15 residues. V was trimmed by 1 base and J by 6 bases, leaving 15 bases between them. This CDR3 is CASSLRPGGEDTQYF. CDR3 coding DNA: TGTGCCAGCAGCTTGAGGCCCGGGGGCGAGGATACGCAGTATTTT.

This clonotype was seen more than once but under ten times. The chain carries TRBV7-9 and TRBJ2-7; the match to TRBD2 covers 10 bases. Losses at the gene ends were 5 bases for V and 5 bases for J; bases not matched to a gene: 15. From germline, CDR1 is SEHNR and CDR2 FQNEAQ (reference sequence). The CDR3 loop spans 17 amino acids. CDR3 sequence (DNA): TGTGCCAGCAGCCGCTCGGGAAGCGGGAGGGCCCTCGACGAGCAGTACTTC. The encoded protein is CASSRSGSGRALDEQYF.

The chain has TRBV7-2 and TRBJ2-1; 9 nucleotides line up with TRBD2. V lost 3 bases to trimming and J lost 0 bases; unmatched junction nucleotides: 12. The CDR3 extends over 19 amino acids. Germline V gives CDR1 SGHTA, CDR2 FQGNSA. CDR3 protein: CASSFGLSGGGRSYNEQFF. Here the CDR3 DNA reads TGTGCCAGCAGCTTCGGGCTTAGCGGGGGCGGGCGCTCCTACAATGAGCAGTTCTTC.

The J gene is TRBJ2-4, the V gene TRBV6-2 or TRBV6-3; a possible D gene is TRBD1 (5 bases). The germline CDR1 and CDR2 sequences are MNHEY and SVGEGT. Trimming shortened V by 7 bases and J by 8 bases, and 9 bases separated the two germline ends. The length of the CDR3 is 11 residues. This CDR3 is CASTQGDIQYF. CDR3 in DNA: TGTGCCAGCACCCAAGGGGACATTCAGTACTTC.

J is TRBJ1-1 and V is TRBV5-1; 8 bases agree with TRBD1. Trimming cost V 4 bases and J 6 bases; bases outside gene matches: 11. CDR3 length: 15 residues. Germline V gene lookup returns CDR1 SGHRS and CDR2 YFSETQ. The CDR3 sequence: CASSLRTGKPAEAFF. CDR3 nucleotide sequence: TGCGCCAGCAGCCTGCGGACAGGGAAGCCTGCTGAAGCTTTCTTT.

In this sample, this clonotype turned up a few times. The V call is TRBV6-5, the J call TRBJ2-4, with 9 positions matching TRBD1. The CDR3 runs 14 residues. With 6 bases clipped from V and 5 bases from J, the junction kept 5 bases outside the gene matches. Germline assignment: CDR1 MNHEY and CDR2 SVGAGI. In DNA form, the CDR3 reads TGTGCCAGCAGCGGGGACAGGGTCGAAAACATTCAGTACTTC. This encodes CASSGDRVENIQYF.